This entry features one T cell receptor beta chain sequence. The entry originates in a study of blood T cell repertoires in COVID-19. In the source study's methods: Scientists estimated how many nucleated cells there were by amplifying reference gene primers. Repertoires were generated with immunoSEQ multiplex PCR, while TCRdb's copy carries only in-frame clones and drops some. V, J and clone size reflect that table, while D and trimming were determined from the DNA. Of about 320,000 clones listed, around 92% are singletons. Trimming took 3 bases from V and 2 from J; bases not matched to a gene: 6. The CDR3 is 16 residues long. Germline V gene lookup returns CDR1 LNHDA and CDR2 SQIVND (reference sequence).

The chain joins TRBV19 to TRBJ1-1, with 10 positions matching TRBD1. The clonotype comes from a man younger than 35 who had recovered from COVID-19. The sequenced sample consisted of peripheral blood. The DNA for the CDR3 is TGTGCCAGTAGTATGAACGGACAGGGGGGAAACACTGAAGCTTTCTTT. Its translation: CASSMNGQGGNTEAFF.